The 22 T cell receptor beta chains below all came from one sample that was sequenced in a study of blood T cell repertoires in COVID-19 (dated by TCRdb to the early 2020s). The library was prepared using the immunoSEQ multiplex PCR assay. TCRdb took over this immuneACCESS table, retaining in-frame rearrangements with V and J assigned. Such tables are incomplete; in checked studies, under half of the missing clones stem from an unresolved V gene, and the remainder is unexplained. This sample gives around 130,000 clones in total; about four fifths of them show up just once. Over 15% of the sample goes to the ten largest clones. The specimen sequenced was PBMCs or T cells enriched from blood (not recorded which). The receptors were sampled from a man aged 30-40 years who had recovered from COVID-19.

The chain recombines TRBV19 with TRBJ1-5; D call uncertain. The V end was cut by 3 bases, the J end by 0 bases, with 6 bases between. The CDR3 extends over 14 amino acids. Germline V gene sequence: CDR1 LNHDA, CDR2 SQIVND (reference sequence). Here the CDR3 DNA reads TGTGCCAGTAGTATTACATTTAGCAATCAGCCCCAGCATTTT. Protein: CASSITFSNQPQHF.

V is TRBV2 and J is TRBJ2-7, with 8 nucleotides matching TRBD1. The J segment lost 2 bases and the V segment lost 1 base, leaving 4 bases of the junction unmatched. This CDR3 has 15 amino acids. Germline V gene sequence: CDR1 SNHLY, CDR2 FYNNEI. CDR3 DNA sequence: TGTGCCAGCAGTGAAGGACAGGGGTTCCCCTACGAGCAGTACTTC. It codes for CASSEGQGFPYEQYF.

This sequence joins TRBV19 and TRBJ2-6; tentative D call: TRBD1 (5 bases). CDR3 length: 13 amino acids. V was pared by 8 bases and J by 1 base, with 6 bases between. Germline values: CDR1 LNHDA, CDR2 SQIVND (reference sequence). CDR3 loop: CASGQSGANVLTF. Here the CDR3 DNA reads TGTGCCAGTGGACAATCTGGGGCCAACGTCCTGACTTTC.

This rearrangement joins TRBV7-8 to TRBJ1-1; no clear D. This CDR3 is built from 13 residues. Germline CDR1 reads SGHVS; CDR2 reads FQNEAQ. V lost 3 bases and J 1 base, leaving 6 bases between the germline ends. The CDR3 nucleotides are TGTGCCAGCAGCTTCCCACAGAACACTGAAGCTTTCTTT. This codes for CASSFPQNTEAFF.

The rearrangement joins TRBV5-1 to TRBJ2-6, with 9 bases identical to TRBD1. Unmatched junction bases numbered 7, after V lost 3 bases and J lost 0 bases. The length of the CDR3 is 18 residues. Germline lookup yields CDR1 SGHRS and CDR2 YFSETQ. The CDR3 DNA reads as TGCGCCAGCAGCTCTCCGGGACAGGGAACCTCTGGGGCCAACGTCCTGACTTTC. This sequence encodes CASSSPGQGTSGANVLTF. Based on the CDR3 plus reference TRBV5-1 and TRBJ2-6, the full variable domain is KAGVTQTPRYLIKTRGQQVTLSCSPISGHRSVSWYQQTPGQGLQFLFEYFSETQRNKGNFPGRFSGRQFSNSRSEMNVSTLELGDSALYLCASSSPGQGTSGANVLTFGAGSRLTVL.

This clone occurred a few times. This chain uses TRBV3-1 (or the pseudogene TRBV3-2) with TRBJ1-4; D remains ambiguous. Deletions cut 4 bases from V and 8 bases from J, with 8 bases between. CDR3 length: 12 residues. Germline CDR1 reads LGHDT; CDR2 reads YNNKEL (reference sequence). The DNA of the CDR3 is TGTGCCAGCAGCCTGGGAGTGGAAAAACTGTTTTTT. This gives the protein CASSLGVEKLFF.

The table lists this clone with a few counts. The chain combines TRBV5-5 with TRBJ1-1; 7 nucleotides match TRBD1. This CDR3 spans 13 amino acids. V dropped 5 bases and J dropped 2; count of bases not matched to a gene: 3. The germline V gene has CDR1 SGHKS and CDR2 YYEKEE (reference sequence). CDR3 region: CASSRQGNTEAFF. In nucleotides, the CDR3 is TGTGCCAGCAGTCGACAGGGAAACACTGAAGCTTTCTTT. Full variable domain (rest looked up from reference TRBV5-5 and TRBJ1-1): DAGVTQSPTHLIKTRGQQVTLRCSPISGHKSVSWYQQVLGQGPQFIFQYYEKEERGRGNFPDRFSARQFPNYSSELNVNALLLGDSALYLCASSRQGNTEAFFGQGTRLTVV.

The chain couples TRBV5-6 to TRBJ2-1, with TRBD2 matching over 11 bases. The CDR3 spans 19 residues. The junction had 12 bases not matched to a gene; V was cut back by 4 bases and J by 0 bases. CDR1 is SGHDT and CDR2 is YYEEEE in the germline V gene. In nucleotides, the CDR3 is TGTGCCAGCAGCACTACGGGACTAGCGGAAACCAGCTCCTACAATGAGCAGTTCTTC. As protein: CASSTTGLAETSSYNEQFF. The whole variable domain, remainder taken from reference TRBV5-6 and TRBJ2-1, is DAGVTQSPTHLIKTRGQQVTLRCSPKSGHDTVSWYQQALGQGPQFIFQYYEEEERQRGNFPDRFSGHQFPNYSSELNVNALLLGDSALYLCASSTTGLAETSSYNEQFFGPGTRLTVL.

The V call is TRBV28, the J call TRBJ2-2, with D unresolved. CDR1 and CDR2 from the germline V gene are MDHEN and SYDVKM. V shed 3 bases and J shed 6 bases, with 11 bases lying between them. This CDR3 has 14 amino acids. For the CDR3, the DNA is TGTGCCAGCAGTTTTGTTTTGGCGGCCGGGGAGCTGTTTTTT. This codes for CASSFVLAAGELFF.

This chain connects TRBV29-1 to TRBJ2-7, with TRBD1 matching 9 bases. CDR3 length equals 14 residues. The germline gives CDR1 SQVTM, CDR2 ANQGSEA. V shed 7 bases and J 7 bases; nucleotides not matched to a gene: 14. In DNA form, the CDR3 reads TGCAGCGCGGGACTCGGGACAGGGACGAGTGAGCAGTACTTC. Protein sequence: CSAGLGTGTSEQYF.

The V and J genes are TRBV2 and TRBJ1-5; TRBD1 might be the D (6 bases). CDR3 length: 13 amino acids. V gave up 5 bases and J gave up 6 bases, with 11 bases separating them. Germline CDR1 reads SNHLY; CDR2 reads FYNNEI. DNA of the CDR3: TGTGCCAGCAGTCAGGGGATAACTCAGCCCCAGCATTTT. It is translated as CASSQGITQPQHF. Supplemented by reference TRBV2 and TRBJ1-5, the full variable domain reads EPEVTQTPSHQVTQMGQEVILRCVPISNHLYFYWYRQILGQKVEFLVSFYNNEISEKSEIFDDQFSVERPDGSNFTLKIRSTKLEDSAMYFCASSQGITQPQHFGDGTRLSIL.

The chain links TRBV7-2 to TRBJ2-1; D is unclear. CDR3 size: 16 residues. V was cut by 3 bases and J by 6 bases, with 18 bases left in between. Germline values: CDR1 SGHTA, CDR2 FQGNSA. This CDR3 is CASSFANSWASNEQFF. For the CDR3, the DNA is TGTGCCAGCAGCTTTGCGAACTCTTGGGCCAGCAATGAGCAGTTCTTC.

The CDR3: CASSSQETQYF. CDR3 nucleotide sequence: TGTGCCAGCAGTTCTCAAGAGACCCAGTACTTC. The rearrangement links TRBV6-6 to TRBJ2-5, with D uncertain. CDR3 length: 11 residues. The germline V gene has CDR1 MNHNY and CDR2 SVGAGI (reference sequence). V gave up 4 bases and J gave up 2 bases, with 2 bases separating them.

This clone has more than one count but fewer than ten. The chain recombines TRBV5-1 with TRBJ1-2; D is unclear. The CDR3 is 12 amino acids. Between the trimmed V and J ends, which lost 0 bases and 4 bases, there was a span of 4 bases. Germline CDR1 is SGHRS and CDR2 is YFSETQ. This CDR3 is CASSLGVYGYTF. The DNA of the CDR3 is TGCGCCAGCAGCTTGGGAGTCTATGGCTACACCTTC.

Remarks on this clone: Additional DNA sequences in this sample encode the identical CDR3. The J gene is TRBJ1-6, the V gene TRBV27, with D possibly matching TRBD1 (5 bases). The germline V gene encodes CDR1 MNHEY and CDR2 SMNVEV (reference sequence). V was trimmed by 8 bases and J by 5 bases, leaving 13 bases between them. CDR3 size: 14 residues. In DNA form, the CDR3 reads TGTGCCAGCCGTGGAGGGGAAGATAATTCACCCCTCCACTTT. Translating it yields CASRGGEDNSPLHF.

The rearrangement joins TRBV19 to TRBJ1-3; 10 positions match TRBD1. Germline V gene data show CDR1 as LNHDA and CDR2 as SQIVND (reference sequence). This CDR3 comprises 18 residues. Unmatched junction bases numbered 9, after V lost 3 bases and J lost 1 base. CDR3 coding DNA: TGTGCCAGTAGTATCCCCCCGGGACAGGGGAGTTCTGGAAACACCATATATTTT. It translates to CASSIPPGQGSSGNTIYF.

The chain carries TRBV7-2 and TRBJ2-3; TRBD2 matches 8 bases. This CDR3 has 18 residues. The ends lost 1 base at V and 2 bases at J; junction bases unmatched: 11. Looked up from germline, CDR1 is SGHTA and CDR2 is FQGNSA. The CDR3 protein is CASSLGRMGGRFTDTQYF. CDR3 in DNA: TGTGCCAGCAGCTTAGGTAGAATGGGCGGGAGGTTCACAGATACGCAGTATTTT.

The CDR3 is CASSESRGDTQYF. CDR3 sequence (DNA): TGTGCCAGCAGTGAATCGCGGGGGGATACGCAGTATTTT. This chain connects TRBV6-1 to TRBJ2-3, with 7 bases matching TRBD2. The V segment lost 2 bases and the J segment 6 bases; nucleotides outside the gene matches: 2. In germline, CDR1 is MNHNS, CDR2 SASEGT. There are 13 residues in the CDR3.

This clone appeared a single time. The CDR3 sequence is CASSRSSGANVLTF. In nucleotides, the CDR3 is TGTGCCAGCAGTAGGAGCTCTGGGGCCAACGTCCTGACTTTC. The J gene is TRBJ2-6, the V gene TRBV27; D is uncertain. CDR1 MNHEY and CDR2 SMNVEV come from the germline V gene (reference sequence). The ends were cut back, 5 bases at V and 0 bases at J, with 5 bases in the middle. The CDR3 sequence is 14 residues long.

V gene TRBV7-2 combines with J gene TRBJ2-7; D is possibly TRBD1 (5 bases). The V and J ends lost 1 base and 2 bases respectively, with 9 bases between them. There are 14 residues in the CDR3. CDR1 SGHTA and CDR2 FQGNSA come from the germline V gene. The CDR3 reads CASSLVQGPYEQYV. The CDR3 DNA reads as TGTGCCAGCAGCTTAGTTCAGGGTCCCTACGAGCAGTACGTC.

This chain connects TRBV7-7 to TRBJ2-3; 10 bases align to TRBD2. The CDR3 is made up of 15 amino acids. V trimming: 5 bases; J trimming: 5 bases; junction bases outside the gene matches: 7. Per germline, CDR1 SSHAT and CDR2 FNYEAQ (reference sequence). As DNA, the CDR3 is TGTGCCAGCAGCGAGGGGAGCGGGAGGGTAGATACGCAGTATTTT. Protein product: CASSEGSGRVDTQYF. The full variable domain, with the rest looked up from reference TRBV7-7 and TRBJ2-3, is GAGVSQSPRYKVTKRGQDVTLRCDPISSHATLYWYQQALGQGPEFLTYFNYEAQPDKSGLPSDRFSAERPEGSISTLTIQRTEQRDSAMYRCASSEGSGRVDTQYFGPGTRLTVL.

DNA for the CDR3: TGTGCCAGCAGTCGCGGGGACGTCGGCCACGAGCAGTACTTC. Its protein is CASSRGDVGHEQYF. This chain joins TRBV6-5 and TRBJ2-7, with a weak D call TRBD2 (6 bases). The germline gives CDR1 MNHEY, CDR2 SVGAGI. Trimming removed 5 bases from V and 5 bases from J, with 16 bases in between. This CDR3 has 14 residues.